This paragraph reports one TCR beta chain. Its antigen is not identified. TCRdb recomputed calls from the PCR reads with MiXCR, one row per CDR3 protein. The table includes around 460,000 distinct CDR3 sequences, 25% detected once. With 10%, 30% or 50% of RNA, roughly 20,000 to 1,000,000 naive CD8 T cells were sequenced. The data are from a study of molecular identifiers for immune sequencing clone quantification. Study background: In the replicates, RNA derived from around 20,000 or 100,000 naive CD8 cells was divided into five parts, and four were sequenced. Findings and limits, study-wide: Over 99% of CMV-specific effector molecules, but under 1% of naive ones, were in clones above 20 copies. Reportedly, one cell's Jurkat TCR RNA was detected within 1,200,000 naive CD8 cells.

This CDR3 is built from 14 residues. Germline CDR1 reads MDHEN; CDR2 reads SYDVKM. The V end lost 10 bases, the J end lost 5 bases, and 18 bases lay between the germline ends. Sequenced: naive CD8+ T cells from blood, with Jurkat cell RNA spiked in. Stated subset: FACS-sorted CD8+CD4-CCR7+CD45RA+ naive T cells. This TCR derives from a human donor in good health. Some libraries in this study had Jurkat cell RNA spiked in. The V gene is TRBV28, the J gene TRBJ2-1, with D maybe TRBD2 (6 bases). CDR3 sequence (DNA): TGTGCCACAAGACCCGGGACTCTCAACAATGAGCAGTTCTTC. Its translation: CATRPGTLNNEQFF.